The source of this T cell receptor beta chain is a study of T cell repertoires in cytomegalovirus infection. In the study overall: Epitope selection comprised recently identified HLA-C-restricted CMV epitopes and well-studied HLA-B-restricted CMV epitopes. Public signatures in TCR beta pointed to CMV infection and matching HLA type.

Concerning this clonotype: No antigen is known for it.

Deletions cut 11 bases from V and 6 bases from J, with 19 bases between. The CDR3 has 14 amino acids. Study-wide results and limits: In two of eight donors, the top clonotype was HLA-C-restricted CMV-specific. People with CMV and the relevant HLA were identified by cumulative public TCR beta family frequency.

TCRdb fed the reads into MiXCR, producing one record per CDR3 protein. The table records approximately 120,000 distinct CDR3 sequences, less than 30% of them present only once. The V and J genes are TRBV12-3 or TRBV12-4 and TRBJ2-2; D might be TRBD1 (7 bases). Source: CD8+ T cells from cultured PBMCs, taken from culture after CMV antigen stimulation. This TCR was sampled from a human donor in good health (CMV status not recorded). Some clones in this sample may be carry-over from other donors' samples. The CDR3: CAGRGQGEAGELFF. DNA for the CDR3: TGTGCCGGCCGAGGGCAGGGGGAGGCCGGGGAGCTGTTTTTT.